One sample yielded the 27 T cell receptor beta chains listed below, sequenced in a study of blood T cell repertoires in COVID-19. The repertoire was sequenced with immunoSEQ multiplex PCR; TCRdb's copy has only in-frame clones and lacks some. The data hold about 62,000 clones, with approximately 86% observed a single time. Material: peripheral blood. The receptors shown here come from a man aged 65 to 85 with acute or convalescent COVID-19.

The genes are TRBV27 and TRBJ2-7; 10 bases agree with TRBD2. The CDR3 is 18 residues long. CDR1 is MNHEY, CDR2 SMNVEV, per germline (reference sequence). V was pared by 4 bases and J by 6 bases, with 18 bases of the junction left unmatched. The CDR3 is CASSSQTWSGRANSEQYF. CDR3 DNA sequence: TGTGCCAGCAGTTCCCAAACCTGGAGCGGGAGGGCAAATAGCGAGCAGTACTTC.

The chain couples TRBV30 to TRBJ1-1; perhaps TRBD1 as D (5 bases). Germline CDR1 is GTSNPN and CDR2 is SVGIG (reference sequence). The CDR3 length is 13 residues. V lost 0 bases to trimming and J lost 2 bases, with 7 bases between them. The CDR3 region is CAWSVRENTEAFF. The CDR3 bases are TGTGCCTGGAGTGTCAGGGAAAACACTGAAGCTTTCTTT.

The rearrangement uses TRBV3-1 (or the pseudogene TRBV3-2) and TRBJ2-7; 14 positions match TRBD2. Looked up from germline, CDR1 is LGHDT and CDR2 is YNNKEL (reference sequence). The J segment lost 5 bases and the V segment lost 2 bases, leaving 5 bases of the junction unmatched. The CDR3 runs to 16 residues. The CDR3 here is CASSQNPGLAGDEQYF. The CDR3 region has the DNA TGTGCCAGCAGCCAAAACCCGGGACTAGCGGGAGACGAGCAGTACTTC.

The V gene is TRBV7-2, the J gene TRBJ1-5; TRBD1 aligns across 8 bases. The CDR3 covers 15 residues. The V gene end was trimmed by 3 bases and the J gene end by 5 bases; junction bases not matched to a gene: 6. Germline CDR1 reads SGHTA; CDR2 reads FQGNSA. The CDR3 sequence: CASSLNRGYHQPQHF. CDR3 sequence (DNA): TGTGCCAGCAGCTTGAACAGGGGGTATCATCAGCCCCAGCATTTT. The whole variable domain, filled in from reference TRBV7-2 and TRBJ1-5, reads GAGVSQSPSNKVTEKGKDVELRCDPISGHTALYWYRQSLGQGLEFLIYFQGNSAPDKSGLPSDRFSAERTGGSVSTLTIQRTQQEDSAVYLCASSLNRGYHQPQHFGDGTRLSIL.

This chain uses TRBV5-3 with TRBJ2-1; 13 positions match TRBD2. TRBV5-3 is filed as an ORF, its function uncertain. This CDR3 is 15 amino acids long. V lost 4 bases and J lost 5; bases outside the gene matches: 3. DNA of the CDR3: TGTGCCAGAAGCAGAGGGACTAGCGGGAACAATGAGCAGTTCTTC. Translation: CARSRGTSGNNEQFF.

In nucleotides, the CDR3 is TGTGCCAGCTCACCACCGGTGGGCGCAGGGGACACCGGGGAGCTGTTTTTT. This sequence encodes CASSPPVGAGDTGELFF. This sequence joins TRBV18 and TRBJ2-2; D is possibly TRBD1 (6 bases). Germline V gene data show CDR1 as KGHSH and CDR2 as LQKENI. CDR3 length: 17 residues. V lost 0 bases, J lost 3 bases, and 14 bases lay in between.

The chain combines TRBV7-3 with TRBJ2-7; D perhaps matches TRBD2 (5 bases). The CDR3 sequence is 16 residues long. The V end was cut by 5 bases, the J end by 5 bases, with 22 bases between. Germline-derived CDR1 and CDR2 are SGHTA and FQGTGA. As DNA, the CDR3 is TGTGCCAGCAGCCCCCGGGGTTTCGGGTCCCACAACGAGCAGTACTTC. As protein: CASSPRGFGSHNEQYF. Looking up the rest from reference TRBV7-3 and TRBJ2-7 gives the full variable domain: GAGVSQTPSNKVTEKGKYVELRCDPISGHTALYWYRQSLGQGPEFLIYFQGTGAADDSGLPNDRFFAVRPEGSVSTLKIQRTERGDSAVYLCASSPRGFGSHNEQYFGPGTRLTVT.

The V and J genes are TRBV21-1 and TRBJ2-1; the table assigns TRBD1, which was not confirmed against the DNA. TRBV21-1 is tagged as a pseudogene. The CDR3 runs 15 residues. Written as DNA, the CDR3 is TGTGCCAGCAGCAAGGGACAGGGGTTTCCCATTGAGCAGTTCTTC. This encodes CASSKGQGFPIEQFF.

The chain combines TRBV19 with TRBJ1-2; TRBD1 matches at 8 bases. Losses at the gene ends were 1 base for V and 5 bases for J; bases not matched to a gene: 6. This CDR3 spans 15 amino acids. Per the germline V gene, CDR1 is LNHDA and CDR2 is SQIVND (reference sequence). The CDR3 protein is CASSIAQGASYGYTF. DNA for the CDR3: TGTGCCAGTAGTATAGCTCAGGGGGCTAGTTATGGCTACACCTTC.

The chain joins TRBV6-1 to TRBJ1-1; D remains unclear. Trimming shortened V by 0 bases and J by 5 bases, and 7 bases separated the two germline ends. The CDR3 extends over 13 amino acids. CDR1 is MNHNS and CDR2 is SASEGT in the germline V gene. In nucleotides, the CDR3 is TGTGCCAGCAGTGAAGCACGAGGGACTGAAGCTTTCTTT. Amino acid sequence: CASSEARGTEAFF.

The V and J genes are TRBV21-1 and TRBJ1-2; the table's D call TRBD1 went unverified against the DNA. TRBV21-1 is noted as a pseudogene. This CDR3 comprises 15 residues. CDR3 residues: CASSKIHNTGGSYTF. The CDR3 nucleotides read TGTGCCAGCAGCAAAATCCATAATACAGGGGGATCATACACCTTC.

The rearrangement links TRBV10-3 to TRBJ1-5; 7 nucleotides match TRBD1. Germline V gene lookup returns CDR1 ENHRY and CDR2 SYGVKD. Germline trimming cut 10 bases from V and 5 bases from J; bases unmatched to any gene: 8. CDR3 length: 13 residues. Written as DNA, the CDR3 is TGTGCCAGCCGACAGGGTACTGATCAGCCCCAGCATTTT. Translating it yields CASRQGTDQPQHF.

This clone has a single count. The rearrangement links TRBV18 to TRBJ1-5; tentatively, D is TRBD1 (5 bases). Trimming left V 4 bases short and J 4 bases short, with 11 bases between. The germline V gene has CDR1 KGHSH and CDR2 LQKENI. This CDR3 has 14 amino acids. The CDR3 sequence: CASSLNRGNQPQHF. The CDR3 region has the DNA TGTGCCAGCTCACTTAACCGGGGGAATCAGCCCCAGCATTTT.

The chain joins TRBV14 to TRBJ1-2, with D unresolved. The CDR3 is made up of 14 amino acids. Trimming removed 1 base at V and 5 bases at J, with 11 bases between. CDR1 and CDR2 from the germline V gene are SGHDN and FVKESK. DNA of the CDR3: TGTGCCAGCAGCCAAGGTGGCGTACAGTATGGCTACACCTTC. Amino acids: CASSQGGVQYGYTF. Based on the CDR3 plus reference TRBV14 and TRBJ1-2, the full variable domain is EAGVTQFPSHSVIEKGQTVTLRCDPISGHDNLYWYRRVMGKEIKFLLHFVKESKQDESGMPNNRFLAERTGGTYSTLKVQPAELEDSGVYFCASSQGGVQYGYTFGSGTRLTVV.

This chain uses TRBV18 with TRBJ2-5; 7 positions match TRBD1. Germline CDR1 reads KGHSH; CDR2 reads LQKENI. The CDR3 is 13 amino acids. J lost 1 base, V lost 8 bases, and 4 bases had no gene match. The CDR3 nucleotides are TGTGCCAGCAGAGAGGGGGCCCAAGAGACCCAGTACTTC. Its protein is CASREGAQETQYF.

The chain joins TRBV18 to TRBJ2-1; 8 bases align to TRBD1. J lost 7 bases, V lost 5 bases, and 7 bases had no gene match. This CDR3 is built from 14 residues. Germline CDR1 is KGHSH and CDR2 is LQKENI. CDR3 residues: CASSRQGMRNEQFF. DNA of the CDR3: TGTGCCAGCTCAAGACAGGGGATGAGAAATGAGCAGTTCTTC.

V is TRBV29-1 and J is TRBJ2-5, with 7 bases fitting TRBD2. The CDR3 loop spans 12 amino acids. V shed 6 bases, J shed 3 bases, and the junction held 4 bases outside the gene matches. Germline V gives CDR1 SQVTM, CDR2 ANQGSEA. Here the CDR3 DNA reads TGCAGCGTAGCGCTAGCGGAAGAGACCCAGTACTTC. Translating gives CSVALAEETQYF.

The genes are TRBV18 and TRBJ2-3; 7 bases are shared with TRBD2. The length of the CDR3 is 17 residues. The germline V gene has CDR1 KGHSH and CDR2 LQKENI. The junction had 19 bases not matched to a gene; V was cut back by 10 bases and J by 3 bases. CDR3 region: CATSAERGSHGTDTQYF. The DNA of the CDR3 is TGTGCCACCTCCGCAGAGCGGGGTAGTCATGGGACAGATACGCAGTATTTT.

This rearrangement joins TRBV19 to TRBJ2-4, with 8 bases matching TRBD1. The CDR3 contains 17 residues. The germline V gene encodes CDR1 LNHDA and CDR2 SQIVND (reference sequence). V shed 3 bases, J shed 5 bases, and the junction held 12 bases outside the gene matches. The CDR3 loop reads CASSIEGRGRVENIQYF. The CDR3 bases are TGTGCCAGTAGTATCGAGGGCAGGGGGCGGGTAGAAAACATTCAGTACTTC.

The gene calls are TRBV27 and TRBJ2-3, with D perhaps matching TRBD2 (6 bases). V was clipped by 3 bases and J by 5 bases, with 9 bases between them. This CDR3 is built from 13 residues. Germline loops: CDR1 MNHEY, CDR2 SMNVEV (reference sequence). In nucleotides, the CDR3 is TGTGCCAGCAGTTTGGAGGGACGAGATACGCAGTATTTT. It codes for CASSLEGRDTQYF.

The gene calls are TRBV5-1 and TRBJ2-5; maybe TRBD1 (6 bases). CDR3 size: 14 residues. With 1 base removed from V and 5 bases from J, the gap between germline ends came to 12 bases. Germline V gives CDR1 SGHRS, CDR2 YFSETQ. The CDR3 sequence is CASSLTGPGETQYF. As DNA, the CDR3 is TGCGCCAGCAGCTTGACAGGGCCGGGGGAGACCCAGTACTTC.

The J gene is TRBJ2-5, the V gene TRBV25-1; D is possibly TRBD2 (6 bases). Germline assignment: CDR1 MGHDK and CDR2 SYGVNS. The V end lost 2 bases, the J end lost 5 bases, and 15 bases lay between the germline ends. The CDR3 runs 15 residues. In nucleotides, the CDR3 is TGTGCCAGCAGTGAACCCGAACTAGCTCGGGAGACCCAGTACTTC. It is translated as CASSEPELARETQYF.

The chain is built from TRBV18 and TRBJ1-1; TRBD1 matches at 8 bases. Germline V gene sequence: CDR1 KGHSH, CDR2 LQKENI. The J segment lost 5 bases and the V segment lost 3 bases, leaving 14 bases of the junction unmatched. The CDR3 extends over 17 amino acids. Here the CDR3 reads CASSPRQGLSGETEAFF. CDR3 DNA: TGTGCCAGCTCACCTCGACAGGGGCTATCGGGGGAGACTGAAGCTTTCTTT.

This chain connects TRBV5-8 to TRBJ1-5; unclear D gene. The V gene lost 0 bases and the J gene lost 7 bases, with 5 bases spanning the gap. The length of the CDR3 is 12 residues. Germline V gene sequence: CDR1 SGHTS, CDR2 YDEGEE. The CDR3 spells CASSLASQPQHF. The CDR3 bases are TGTGCCAGCAGCTTGGCATCCCAGCCCCAGCATTTT.

The V call is TRBV24-1, the J call TRBJ2-1, with D unclear. CDR1 is KGHDR and CDR2 is SFDVKD in the germline V gene. The V end was cut by 3 bases, the J end by 5 bases, with 10 bases between. The CDR3 contains 14 residues. This chain's CDR3 is CATSDAGFHNEQFF. Written as DNA, the CDR3 is TGTGCCACCAGTGATGCCGGGTTTCACAATGAGCAGTTCTTC.

V and J are TRBV19 and TRBJ2-2; D is unresolved. Germline CDR1 LNHDA, CDR2 SQIVND (reference sequence). V dropped 7 bases and J dropped 5 bases, with 17 bases sitting between them. This CDR3 has 15 residues. This CDR3 reads CASNGGGSQTGELFF. As DNA, the CDR3 is TGTGCCAGTAATGGTGGTGGCAGTCAAACCGGGGAGCTGTTTTTT. The variable domain in full, completed from reference TRBV19 and TRBJ2-2, reads DGGITQSPKYLFRKEGQNVTLSCEQNLNHDAMYWYRQDPGQGLRLIYYSQIVNDFQKGDIAEGYSVSREKKESFPLTVTSAQKNPTAFYLCASNGGGSQTGELFFGEGSRLTVL.

J is TRBJ1-4 and V is TRBV18; perhaps TRBD1 as D (6 bases). Between the trimmed V and J ends, which lost 6 bases and 3 bases, there was a span of 11 bases. The CDR3 extends over 14 amino acids. CDR1 and CDR2 (germline): KGHSH, LQKENI. CDR3 sequence reads: CASSPGTPNEKLFF. In nucleotides, the CDR3 is TGTGCCAGCTCGCCCGGGACACCTAATGAAAAACTGTTTTTT. Full variable domain (rest looked up from reference TRBV18 and TRBJ1-4): NAGVMQNPRHLVRRRGQEARLRCSPMKGHSHVYWYRQLPEEGLKFMVYLQKENIIDESGMPKERFSAEFPKEGPSILRIQQVVRGDSAAYFCASSPGTPNEKLFFGSGTQLSVL.